Listed below are T cell receptor beta chains from one sample, sequenced in a study of blood T cell repertoires in COVID-19. Produced via immunoSEQ multiplex PCR; TCRdb's table is partial and in-frame only. This table holds fewer than 85,000 clones, approximately 82% found once. Source material: peripheral blood. The receptor set was obtained from a human donor in a cohort sampled during active COVID-19. CDR3s include the opening cysteine and the closing phenylalanine or tryptophan. D genes are given only for firm matches. Clone size is shown for a subset of rows, as once, few, many or a class of expanded clone.

size	V	D	J	length	DNA	CDR3
.	TRBV5-1	TRBD1	TRBJ1-4	18	TGCGCCAGCAGCCCGGGACAGGGCGTTGTAGTTGGTACTGAAAAACTGTTTTTT	CASSPGQGVVVGTEKLFF
.	TRBV5-4	TRBD1	TRBJ2-2	16	TGTGCCAGCAGCCCCGGGACAGGGGATATCACCGGGGAGCTGTTTTTT	CASSPGTGDITGELFF
.	TRBV7-9	TRBD1	TRBJ2-5	16	TGTGCCAGCAGCCAACGGGCGACAGGGGGCAAGGAGACCCAGTACTTC	CASSQRATGGKETQYF
.	TRBV18	TRBD1	TRBJ1-6	17	TGTGCCAGCTCACCACCTTCCAGGGGGCCTTATAATTCACCCCTCCACTTT	CASSPPSRGPYNSPLHF
.	TRBV24-1	.	TRBJ1-5	14	TGTGCCACCAGTGATGTCAGGGTCAAGGGGCCCCAGCATTTT	CATSDVRVKGPQHF
.	TRBV19	TRBD1	TRBJ1-1	15	TGTGCCAGTAGTTCACGACAGGGGTCGACAAGTGGGGCTTTCTTT	CASSSRQGSTSGAFF
few	TRBV4-1	.	TRBJ1-6	16	TGCGCCAGCAGCAAGGGGGAGGGGATGAGGAATTCACCCCTCCACTTT	CASSKGEGMRNSPLHF
once	TRBV6-1	.	TRBJ1-5	13	TGTGCCAGCAGTGATTCAGGCTGGCAGCCCCAGCATTTT	CASSDSGWQPQHF
once	TRBV15	TRBD2	TRBJ2-6	16	TGTGCCACCAGCAGACCGACTAGCCCTGGGGCCAACGTCCTGACTTTC	CATSRPTSPGANVLTF
.	TRBV11-3	TRBD1	TRBJ1-1	13	TGTGCCAGCAGCGACGGACAGGGGGCTGAAGCTTTCTTT	CASSDGQGAEAFF
.	TRBV12-5	.	TRBJ2-1	16	TGTGCTAGTGGTTTGCCCCGAGGGTTGTCGAGGAATGAGCAGTTCTTC	CASGLPRGLSRNEQFF
.	TRBV19	TRBD2	TRBJ2-5	15	TGTGCCAGTAGTGACGGGGGGGGCCCGAGAGAGACCCAGTACTTC	CASSDGGGPRETQYF
.	TRBV19	TRBD1	TRBJ2-7	14	TGTGCCAGTAGCTCTGGGACAGGGGCCTACGAGCAGTACTTC	CASSSGTGAYEQYF
.	TRBV6-5	.	TRBJ1-1	12	TGTGCCAGCACCCTGGGGGGTACTGAAGCTTTCTTT	CASTLGGTEAFF
few	TRBV19	TRBD1	TRBJ1-2	15	TGTGCCAGTACTATACAGGGGCTAGGGAACTATGGCTACACCTTC	CASTIQGLGNYGYTF
.	TRBV9	.	TRBJ1-3	16	TGTGCCAGCAGCCCCCGGCAGGCAATAAGTGGAAACACCATATATTTT	CASSPRQAISGNTIYF
.	TRBV5-1	TRBD1	TRBJ1-1	11	TGCGCCAGCAGCGGGGACAGGGGAGCTTTCTTT	CASSGDRGAFF
few	TRBV11-2	TRBD1	TRBJ1-1	14	TGTGCCAGCAGCTTGAGTACAGGGGGTACTGAAGCTTTCTTT	CASSLSTGGTEAFF
.	TRBV9	.	TRBJ2-7	12	TGTGCCAGCAGCCCTCCCTCGGGGGAGCAGTACTTC	CASSPPSGEQYF
.	TRBV3-1/TRBV3-2	.	TRBJ1-1	15	TGTGCCAGCAGTCAGCCGCTCCGGGGGGGAACTGAAGCTTTCTTT	CASSQPLRGGTEAFF